The rows below give T cell receptor beta chains drawn from one sample of a study of breast tumors, draining lymph nodes, adjacent tissues. One entry per CDR3 protein results from TCRdb running MiXCR on the multiplex PCR reads. The table records approximately 250,000 distinct CDR3 sequences, around 34% of them present only once. Material for sequencing was axillary lymph node tissue. The receptor set was obtained from a female donor with breast cancer. Some clones in this sample may be carry-over from other donors' samples. The conserved cysteine and the conserved F or W are not part of the CDR3 here. A D gene is named only where the DNA matches it firmly.

ASSMIYSDSRTEAF,TRBV19,TRBJ1-1,NA
ASSFYRETYNEQF,TRBV12-3/TRBV12-4,TRBJ2-1,NA
ASRGDSLSGIQY,TRBV28,TRBJ2-7,NA
ASSLGGDSNLNRGAGELF,TRBV7-8,TRBJ2-2,NA
ASSSQGFLEKLF,TRBV7-9,TRBJ1-4,TRBD1
ASSTPGTREQY,TRBV28,TRBJ2-7,NA
ASSLLRLPAYGYT,TRBV12-3/TRBV12-4,TRBJ1-2,NA
ATSERRTYNEQF,TRBV24-1,TRBJ2-1,NA
ASSTGFRGTEAF,TRBV2,TRBJ1-1,NA
ASSVSSGTQETQY,TRBV10-2,TRBJ2-5,TRBD2
ASSSTGRETQY,TRBV14,TRBJ2-5,TRBD1
ASSPGGIYNEQPQH,TRBV7-3,TRBJ1-5,NA
ASSARVSTDTQY,TRBV6-6,TRBJ2-3,NA
ASSALLDLAGYT,TRBV6-1,TRBJ1-2,NA
ASSWDSYEQY,TRBV5-1,TRBJ2-7,NA
ASTPPGSDTQY,TRBV19,TRBJ2-3,NA
ASSVGNLNSPLH,TRBV9,TRBJ1-6,NA
ASSLVSGVDEKLF,TRBV5-5,TRBJ1-4,NA
ASSQSGGEEQF,TRBV3-1,TRBJ2-1,TRBD2
ASSQDSGNSPATNEKLF,TRBV4-1,TRBJ1-4,NA
SAGRGGILREQY,TRBV20-1,TRBJ2-7,NA
ASSRRLAGSYNEQF,TRBV4-2,TRBJ2-1,TRBD2
ASSSGQSLVDTQY,TRBV5-1,TRBJ2-3,TRBD1
ASSLRDRAGGYT,TRBV7-9,TRBJ1-2,TRBD1
ASSPSRGVTDTQY,TRBV27,TRBJ2-3,TRBD2
ASSGYRGANEKLF,TRBV2,TRBJ1-4,TRBD1
ASSLSGPGSSYEQY,TRBV12-3/TRBV12-4,TRBJ2-7,NA
SVAAGRETQY,TRBV29-1,TRBJ2-5,NA
ASSLAGGDEQY,TRBV7-6,TRBJ2-7,NA
ASSLDLPGGYT,TRBV5-1,TRBJ1-2,NA
ASRAGTGDSNQPQH,TRBV12-3/TRBV12-4,TRBJ1-5,TRBD1
ASSRQEKYGYT,TRBV7-9,TRBJ1-2,NA
ASSSGTNEQF,TRBV11-2,TRBJ2-1,NA
ASSKLQASTEAF,TRBV2,TRBJ1-1,NA
ASGNPDRLTYEH,TRBV7-2,TRBJ1-5,TRBD1
ASSLAGGGRNEQF,TRBV5-4,TRBJ2-1,TRBD2
ATSDSSGSWRETQY,TRBV24-1,TRBJ2-5,TRBD2
SLNPDGSTDTQY,TRBV29-1,TRBJ2-3,NA
ASTRGQNNEQF,TRBV3-1,TRBJ2-1,NA
ASSQDAGSHTGELF,TRBV14,TRBJ2-2,NA
ASSYSQWGSYEQY,TRBV6-5,TRBJ2-7,NA
ASSLAMLGTQY,TRBV11-3,TRBJ2-5,NA
ASSLMGADYGYT,TRBV5-8,TRBJ1-2,NA
ASSSARTSGGETQY,TRBV5-1,TRBJ2-5,TRBD2
SATGQGGIYEQY,TRBV20-1,TRBJ2-7,TRBD1
ASRQGETQY,TRBV3-1,TRBJ2-5,NA
ASSPPSGEPSTSNQPQH,TRBV2,TRBJ1-5,NA
ASSQLFPQNNQPQH,TRBV7-2,TRBJ1-5,NA
SARGPHEQY,TRBV20-1,TRBJ2-7,NA
ASAHSGTGVDEQY,TRBV6-5,TRBJ2-7,TRBD1
SAGRPDRSETQY,TRBV20-1,TRBJ2-5,TRBD1
AVRSGTGDYGYT,TRBV19,TRBJ1-2,TRBD1
ASSYVEGTSGFTGELF,TRBV6-5,TRBJ2-2,TRBD2
ASSFTGLGGNVLT,TRBV5-1,TRBJ2-6,TRBD2
ATSRDLQPQH,TRBV15,TRBJ1-5,NA
ASSEYREGTEAF,TRBV2,TRBJ1-1,NA
SALPGLAGGVGDTQY,TRBV20-1,TRBJ2-3,TRBD2